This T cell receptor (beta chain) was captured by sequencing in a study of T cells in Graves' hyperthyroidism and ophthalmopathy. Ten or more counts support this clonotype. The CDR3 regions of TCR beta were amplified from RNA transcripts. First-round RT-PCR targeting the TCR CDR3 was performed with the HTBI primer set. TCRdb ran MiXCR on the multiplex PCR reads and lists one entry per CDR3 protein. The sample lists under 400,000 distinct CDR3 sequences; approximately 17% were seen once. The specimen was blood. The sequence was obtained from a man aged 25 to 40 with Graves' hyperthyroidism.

This CDR3 reads CASSQGLAGGNNEQFF. For the CDR3, the DNA is TGTGCCAGCAGCCAAGGACTAGCGGGGGGAAACAATGAGCAGTTCTTC. The chain employs TRBV3-1 and TRBJ2-1; 13 bases line up with TRBD2. Germline V gives CDR1 LGHDT, CDR2 YNNKEL (reference sequence). The CDR3 length is 16 residues. Losses at the gene ends were 1 base for V and 5 bases for J; bases not matched to a gene: 2.